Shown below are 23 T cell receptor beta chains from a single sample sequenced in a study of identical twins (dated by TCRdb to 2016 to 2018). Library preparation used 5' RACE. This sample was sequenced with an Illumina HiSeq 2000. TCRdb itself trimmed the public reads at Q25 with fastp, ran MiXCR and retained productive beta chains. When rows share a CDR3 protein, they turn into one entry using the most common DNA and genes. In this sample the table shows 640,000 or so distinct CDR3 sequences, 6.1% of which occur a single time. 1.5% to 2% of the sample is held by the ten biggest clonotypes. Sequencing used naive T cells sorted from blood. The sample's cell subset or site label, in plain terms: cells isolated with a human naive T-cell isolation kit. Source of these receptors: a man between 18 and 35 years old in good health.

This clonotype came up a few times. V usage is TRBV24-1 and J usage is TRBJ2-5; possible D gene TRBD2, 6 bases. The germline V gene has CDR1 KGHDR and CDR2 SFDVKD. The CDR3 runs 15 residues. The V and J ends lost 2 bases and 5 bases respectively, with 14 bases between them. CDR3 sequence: CATSDSAWEVETQYF. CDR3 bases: TGTGCCACCAGTGATTCTGCATGGGAGGTCGAGACCCAGTACTTC.

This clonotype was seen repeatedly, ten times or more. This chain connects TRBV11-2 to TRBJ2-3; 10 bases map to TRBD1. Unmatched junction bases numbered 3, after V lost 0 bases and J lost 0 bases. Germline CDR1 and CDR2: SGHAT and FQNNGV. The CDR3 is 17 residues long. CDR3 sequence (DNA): TGTGCCAGCAGCTTAGACCCGGGACAGGGGAGCACAGATACGCAGTATTTT. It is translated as CASSLDPGQGSTDTQYF.

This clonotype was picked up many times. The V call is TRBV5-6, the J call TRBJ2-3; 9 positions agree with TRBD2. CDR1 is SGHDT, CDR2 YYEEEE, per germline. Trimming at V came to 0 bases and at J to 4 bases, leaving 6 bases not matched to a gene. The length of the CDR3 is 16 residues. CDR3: CASSLAGGRGADTQYF. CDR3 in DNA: TGTGCCAGCAGCTTGGCCGGCGGGAGGGGCGCAGATACGCAGTATTTT.

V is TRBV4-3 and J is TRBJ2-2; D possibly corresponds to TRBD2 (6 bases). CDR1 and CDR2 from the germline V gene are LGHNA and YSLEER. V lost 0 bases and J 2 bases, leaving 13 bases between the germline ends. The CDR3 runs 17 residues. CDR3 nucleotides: TGCGCCAGCAGCCAAGATTCGGGGGTAGTCAACACCGGGGAGCTGTTTTTT. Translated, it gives CASSQDSGVVNTGELFF.

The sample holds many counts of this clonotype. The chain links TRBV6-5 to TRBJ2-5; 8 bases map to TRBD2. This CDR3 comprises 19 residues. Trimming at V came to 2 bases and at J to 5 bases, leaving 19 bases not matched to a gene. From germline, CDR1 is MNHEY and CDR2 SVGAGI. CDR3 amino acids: CASSYGSRGRAGGLETQYF. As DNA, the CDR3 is TGTGCCAGCAGTTACGGTTCCCGGGGTCGTGCGGGGGGTTTGGAGACCCAGTACTTC.

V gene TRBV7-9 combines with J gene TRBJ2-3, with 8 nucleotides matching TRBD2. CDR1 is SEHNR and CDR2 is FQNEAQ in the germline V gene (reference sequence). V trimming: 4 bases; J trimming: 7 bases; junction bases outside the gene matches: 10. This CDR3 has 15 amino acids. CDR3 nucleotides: TGTGCCAGCAGCTCGGGGGGGACCAACCTATATACGCAGTATTTT. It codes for CASSSGGTNLYTQYF. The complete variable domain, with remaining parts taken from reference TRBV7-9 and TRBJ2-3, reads DTGVSQNPRHKITKRGQNVTFRCDPISEHNRLYWYRQTLGQGPEFLTYFQNEAQLEKSRLLSDRFSAERPKGSFSTLEIQRTEQGDSAMYLCASSSGGTNLYTQYFGPGTRLTVL.

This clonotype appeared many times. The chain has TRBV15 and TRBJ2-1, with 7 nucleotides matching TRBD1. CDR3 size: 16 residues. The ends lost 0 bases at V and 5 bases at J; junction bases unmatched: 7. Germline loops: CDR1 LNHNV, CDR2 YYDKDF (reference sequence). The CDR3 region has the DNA TGTGCCACCAGCAGAGAAGACAGGGCGTACAACAATGAGCAGTTCTTC. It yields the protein CATSREDRAYNNEQFF.

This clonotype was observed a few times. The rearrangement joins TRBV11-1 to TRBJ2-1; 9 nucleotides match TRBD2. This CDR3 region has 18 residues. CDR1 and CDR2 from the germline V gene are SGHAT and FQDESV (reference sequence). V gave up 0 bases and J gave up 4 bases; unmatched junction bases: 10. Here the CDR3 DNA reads TGTGCCAGCAGCTTAGCGCTTCAAGCGGGAGGACTATACAATGAGCAGTTCTTC. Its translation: CASSLALQAGGLYNEQFF.

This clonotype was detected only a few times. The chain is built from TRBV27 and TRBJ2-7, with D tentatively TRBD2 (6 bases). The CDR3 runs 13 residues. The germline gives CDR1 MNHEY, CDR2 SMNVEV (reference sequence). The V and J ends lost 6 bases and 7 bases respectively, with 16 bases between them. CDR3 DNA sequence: TGTGCCAGCAGCCAGCGGGCGCATTTAGAGCAGTACTTC. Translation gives CASSQRAHLEQYF.

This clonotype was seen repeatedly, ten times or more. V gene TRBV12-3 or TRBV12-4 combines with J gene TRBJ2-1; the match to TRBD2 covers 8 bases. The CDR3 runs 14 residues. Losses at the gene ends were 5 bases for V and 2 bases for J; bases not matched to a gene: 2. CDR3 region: CASSISGTYNEQFF. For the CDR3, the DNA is TGTGCCAGCAGTATTAGCGGGACCTACAATGAGCAGTTCTTC.

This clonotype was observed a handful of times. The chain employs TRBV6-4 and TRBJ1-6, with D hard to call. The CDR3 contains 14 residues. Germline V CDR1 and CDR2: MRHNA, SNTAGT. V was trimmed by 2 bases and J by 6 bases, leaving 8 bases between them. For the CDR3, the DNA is TGTGCCAGCAGTGACGCGAAGACTAATTCACCCCTCCACTTT. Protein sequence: CASSDAKTNSPLHF.

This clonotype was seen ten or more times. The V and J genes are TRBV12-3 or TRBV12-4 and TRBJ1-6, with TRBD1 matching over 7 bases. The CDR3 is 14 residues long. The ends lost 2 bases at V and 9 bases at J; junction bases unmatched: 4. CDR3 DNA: TGTGCCAGCAGTTTAAGGCAGGGGGGTTCACCCCTCCACTTT. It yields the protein CASSLRQGGSPLHF.

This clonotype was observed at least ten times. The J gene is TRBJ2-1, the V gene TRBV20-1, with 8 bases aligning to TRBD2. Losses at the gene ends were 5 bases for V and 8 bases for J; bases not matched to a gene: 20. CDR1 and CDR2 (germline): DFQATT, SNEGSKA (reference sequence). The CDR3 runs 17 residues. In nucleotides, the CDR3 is TGCAGTGCTGACCGATATTTTGGGCGGGAGGTTCGGGATGAGCAGTTCTTC. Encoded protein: CSADRYFGREVRDEQFF.

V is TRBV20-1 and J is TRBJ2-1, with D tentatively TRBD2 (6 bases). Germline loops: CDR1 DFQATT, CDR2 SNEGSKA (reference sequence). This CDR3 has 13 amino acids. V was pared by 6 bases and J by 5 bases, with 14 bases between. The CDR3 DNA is TGCAGTGCCCCTTTAGCGGAGAACAATGAGCAGTTCTTC. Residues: CSAPLAENNEQFF.

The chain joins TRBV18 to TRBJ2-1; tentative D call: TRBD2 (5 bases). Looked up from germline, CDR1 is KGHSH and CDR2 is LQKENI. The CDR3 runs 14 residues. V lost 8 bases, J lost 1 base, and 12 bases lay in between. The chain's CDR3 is CASKDGNSYNEQFF. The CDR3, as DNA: TGTGCCAGCAAGGACGGGAATTCCTACAATGAGCAGTTCTTC.

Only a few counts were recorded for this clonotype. The CDR3 DNA sequence: TGCAGCGTTGAAAGGGACGCCAGCTCCTACAATGAGCAGTTCTTC. Translating it yields CSVERDASSYNEQFF. The chain is built from TRBV29-1 and TRBJ2-1, with D possibly called TRBD1 or TRBD2 (5 bases each). CDR3 length: 15 residues. Germline CDR1 reads SQVTM; CDR2 reads ANQGSEA. V lost 2 bases to trimming and J lost 0 bases, with 11 bases between them.

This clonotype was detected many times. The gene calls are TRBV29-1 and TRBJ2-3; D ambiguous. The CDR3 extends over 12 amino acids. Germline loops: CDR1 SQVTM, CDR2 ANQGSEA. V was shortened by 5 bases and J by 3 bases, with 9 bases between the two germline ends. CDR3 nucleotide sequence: TGCAGCGTTCTTCCTTATACAGATACGCAGTATTTT. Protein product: CSVLPYTDTQYF.

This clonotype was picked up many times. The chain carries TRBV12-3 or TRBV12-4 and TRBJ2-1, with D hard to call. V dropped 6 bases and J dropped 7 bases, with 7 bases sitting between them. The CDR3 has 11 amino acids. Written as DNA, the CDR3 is TGTGCCAGCAGCGTAGAAAATGAGCAGTTCTTC. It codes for CASSVENEQFF.

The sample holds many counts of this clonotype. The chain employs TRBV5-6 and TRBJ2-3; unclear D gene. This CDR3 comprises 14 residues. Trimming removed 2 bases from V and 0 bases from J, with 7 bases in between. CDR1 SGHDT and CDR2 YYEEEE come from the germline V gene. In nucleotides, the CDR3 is TGTGCCAGCAGCTTAGCCCATAGCACAGATACGCAGTATTTT. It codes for CASSLAHSTDTQYF.

CDR3 nucleotide sequence: TGTGCCAGCAGCCAAGGCCACACGAACACCGGGGAGCTGTTTTTT. Translating it yields CASSQGHTNTGELFF. The genes are TRBV4-2 and TRBJ2-2; no reliable D call. The CDR3 length is 15 residues. Germline V gives CDR1 LGHNA, CDR2 YNFKEQ. V lost 1 base and J lost 0, with 6 bases in between.

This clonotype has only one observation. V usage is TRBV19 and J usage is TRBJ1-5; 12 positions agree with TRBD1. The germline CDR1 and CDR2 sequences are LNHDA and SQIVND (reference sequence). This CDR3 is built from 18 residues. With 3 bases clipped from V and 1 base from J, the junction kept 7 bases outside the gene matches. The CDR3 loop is CASSMGQGAVTSNQPQHF. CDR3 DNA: TGTGCCAGTAGTATGGGACAGGGGGCGGTGACAAGCAATCAGCCCCAGCATTTT. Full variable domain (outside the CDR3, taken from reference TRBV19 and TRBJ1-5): DGGITQSPKYLFRKEGQNVTLSCEQNLNHDAMYWYRQDPGQGLRLIYYSQIVNDFQKGDIAEGYSVSREKKESFPLTVTSAQKNPTAFYLCASSMGQGAVTSNQPQHFGDGTRLSIL.

The CDR3: CASSLDPGTLGEQFF. In nucleotides, the CDR3 is TGTGCCAGCAGCTTAGATCCCGGGACCCTAGGCGAGCAGTTCTTC. The V gene is TRBV7-6, the J gene TRBJ2-1; possibly TRBD1 or TRBD2 for D (5 bases each). V shed 1 base and J shed 10 bases, with 17 bases lying between them. CDR3 length: 15 residues. The germline CDR1 and CDR2 sequences are SGHVS and FNYEAQ.

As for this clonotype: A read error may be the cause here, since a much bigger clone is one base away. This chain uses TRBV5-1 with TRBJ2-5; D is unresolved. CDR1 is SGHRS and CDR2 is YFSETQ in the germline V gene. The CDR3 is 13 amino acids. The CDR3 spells CASSLRFQETRYF. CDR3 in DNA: TGCGCCAGCAGCTTGAGGTTTCAAGAGACCCGGTACTTC.